Below, 21 T cell receptor beta chains from the same sample are listed, as sequenced in a study of PD-1 blockade in classical Hodgkin lymphoma. There was relapse after autologous stem cell transplantation in every patient, and there was variation in brentuximab vedotin exposure. The protocol was immunoSEQ multiplex PCR, while the TCRdb copy is restricted to in-frame clones and leaves out a portion. This table holds some 96,000 clones, roughly 76% found once. Sequencing was performed on peripheral blood mononuclear cells (PBMCs), taken before the second cycle of nivolumab. These TCRs come from a human donor with classical Hodgkin lymphoma.

The table lists this clone with a count of one. V and J are TRBV2 and TRBJ1-6; D remains ambiguous. The CDR3 is 15 amino acids. Trimming removed 0 bases from V and 10 bases from J, with 13 bases in between. Per germline, CDR1 SNHLY and CDR2 FYNNEI. CDR3 sequence reads: CASSEAVASGSPLHF. The CDR3 DNA reads as TGTGCCAGCAGTGAAGCGGTGGCGAGTGGGTCACCCCTCCACTTT.

The chain uses TRBV19 and TRBJ2-7; tentatively, D is TRBD1 (5 bases). The germline V and J ends were trimmed by 1 base and 2 bases, with 12 bases remaining between them. The germline V gene has CDR1 LNHDA and CDR2 SQIVND (reference sequence). The CDR3 has 15 residues. The CDR3 region has the DNA TGTGCCAGTAGTATAGTTCTCGACAGTACCTACGAGCAGTACTTC. It yields the protein CASSIVLDSTYEQYF.

The rearrangement links TRBV10-2 to TRBJ1-1; D is unclear. This CDR3 region has 15 residues. The V and J ends lost 7 bases and 0 bases respectively, with 15 bases between them. From germline, CDR1 is WSHSY and CDR2 SAAADI. The CDR3 here is CASNPPQRMNTEAFF. CDR3 DNA: TGCGCCAGCAACCCACCCCAGCGTATGAACACTGAAGCTTTCTTT.

Concerning this clone itself: An end of the junction does not agree with germline; a read error may underlie this. V is TRBV28 and J is TRBJ1-5; D not certain. Germline CDR1 MDHEN, CDR2 SYDVKM. The CDR3 extends over 12 amino acids. The CDR3 protein is CAGSPPVKPQHF. The CDR3 nucleotides read TGTGCCGGCAGTCCCCCGGTGAAGCCCCAGCATTTT.

The CDR3, as DNA: TGTGCCAGCAGTTACTCAACAGCGGGATCAGCCTGGACCCAGTACTTC. Translation gives CASSYSTAGSAWTQYF. This chain uses TRBV6-5 with TRBJ2-5; 7 bases map to TRBD2. V was pared by 0 bases and J by 7 bases, with 11 bases of the junction left unmatched. From germline, CDR1 is MNHEY and CDR2 SVGAGI. This CDR3 spans 16 amino acids.

The gene calls are TRBV5-1 and TRBJ2-5; TRBD2 agrees at 7 bases. Germline V gene data show CDR1 as SGHRS and CDR2 as YFSETQ. This CDR3 has 15 residues. The V and J ends lost 4 bases and 5 bases, in that order; junction bases with no gene match: 11. CDR3 in amino acids: CASSRSGRADETQYF. The CDR3 nucleotides are TGCGCCAGCAGCCGCAGTGGGAGGGCCGACGAGACCCAGTACTTC.

This clone was seen only a few times. The rearrangement joins TRBV30 to TRBJ1-5; 7 nucleotides align to TRBD1. The V and J ends lost 0 bases and 2 bases, in that order; junction bases with no gene match: 4. The CDR3 is 15 residues long. Germline V CDR1 and CDR2: GTSNPN, SVGIG (reference sequence). The CDR3 protein is CAWSVGGLGNQPQHF. DNA of the CDR3: TGTGCCTGGAGTGTAGGGGGCTTGGGCAATCAGCCCCAGCATTTT.

The rearrangement uses TRBV15 and TRBJ2-7; TRBD2 might be the D (6 bases). The V gene lost 3 bases and the J gene lost 0 bases, with 12 bases spanning the gap. This CDR3 comprises 15 residues. The germline gives CDR1 LNHNV, CDR2 YYDKDF (reference sequence). In DNA, the CDR3 is TGTGCCACCAGCAGCCCCCACGGGAGCTCCTACGAGCAGTACTTC. Residues: CATSSPHGSSYEQYF.

J is TRBJ1-1 and V is TRBV28, with TRBD1 matching 10 bases. The germline CDR1 and CDR2 sequences are MDHEN and SYDVKM. This CDR3 comprises 15 residues. V trimming: 2 bases; J trimming: 5 bases; junction bases outside the gene matches: 5. This chain's CDR3 is CASSLPGQGRTEAFF. The CDR3 DNA is TGTGCCAGCAGTTTACCGGGACAGGGGAGGACTGAAGCTTTCTTT.

V gene TRBV30 combines with J gene TRBJ2-7, with TRBD2 matching over 10 bases. V lost 5 bases, J lost 3 bases, and 10 bases stayed unmatched. The CDR3 is made up of 15 amino acids. Germline V CDR1 and CDR2: GTSNPN, SVGIG (reference sequence). The CDR3 sequence: CAWHPTGLAHYEQYF. CDR3 coding DNA: TGTGCCTGGCACCCCACGGGACTAGCGCACTACGAGCAGTACTTC.

The chain recombines TRBV19 with TRBJ2-5; 10 nucleotides agree with TRBD1. CDR3 length equals 16 residues. CDR1 LNHDA and CDR2 SQIVND come from the germline V gene (reference sequence). The V and J ends lost 4 bases and 2 bases, in that order; junction bases with no gene match: 7. The CDR3 is CASSNFRTGGQETQYF. The CDR3, as DNA: TGTGCCAGTAGTAACTTCCGGACAGGGGGACAAGAGACCCAGTACTTC.

The J gene is TRBJ2-3, the V gene TRBV11-2, with 8 positions matching TRBD2. V shed 1 base and J 3 bases; nucleotides not matched to a gene: 6. The germline V gene encodes CDR1 SGHAT and CDR2 FQNNGV. The CDR3 has 16 residues. CDR3 DNA: TGTGCCAGCAGCTTAGCGGGAGGGCCTTCAACAGATACGCAGTATTTT. Amino acids: CASSLAGGPSTDTQYF.

The chain combines TRBV28 with TRBJ2-7; D remains ambiguous. Germline V gives CDR1 MDHEN, CDR2 SYDVKM. V was trimmed by 5 bases and J by 6 bases, leaving 23 bases between them. This CDR3 is 16 amino acids long. CDR3 amino acids: CASSPLTPPLLTEQYF. The CDR3 nucleotides are TGTGCCAGCAGTCCCCTTACCCCCCCTCTTTTGACCGAGCAGTACTTC. Full variable domain (missing parts from reference TRBV28 and TRBJ2-7): DVKVTQSSRYLVKRTGEKVFLECVQDMDHENMFWYRQDPGLGLRLIYFSYDVKMKEKGDIPEGYSVSREKKERFSLILESASTNQTSMYLCASSPLTPPLLTEQYFGPGTRLTVT.

This chain links TRBV6-4 with TRBJ2-1; 12 bases fit TRBD2. The CDR3 consists of 17 residues. From germline, CDR1 is MRHNA and CDR2 SNTAGT. With 6 bases clipped from V and 4 bases from J, the junction kept 10 bases outside the gene matches. The CDR3 nucleotides read TGTGCCAGCAGCGCCCATCTAGCGGGAGGGCCTTACAATGAGCAGTTCTTC. Translated: CASSAHLAGGPYNEQFF.

V usage is TRBV19 and J usage is TRBJ2-7; TRBD2 matches at 7 bases. Germline trimming cut 1 base from V and 1 base from J; bases unmatched to any gene: 4. CDR1 is LNHDA and CDR2 is SQIVND in the germline V gene (reference sequence). CDR3 size: 15 residues. The CDR3 spells CASSIGGGRSYEQYF. The DNA for the CDR3 is TGTGCCAGTAGTATAGGGGGCGGGAGATCCTACGAGCAGTACTTC.

The chain is built from TRBV6-5 and TRBJ1-5; D perhaps matches TRBD1 (6 bases). CDR3 length: 15 residues. CDR1 is MNHEY, CDR2 SVGAGI, per germline. Trimming removed 6 bases from V and 1 base from J, with 13 bases in between. The CDR3 DNA sequence: TGTGCCAGCAGGGGCAAGGGGGGGAGCAATCAGCCCCAGCATTTT. Its translation is CASRGKGGSNQPQHF.

There are a few counts of this clone. The J gene is TRBJ2-7, the V gene TRBV6-5, with 8 nucleotides matching TRBD1. CDR1 is MNHEY and CDR2 is SVGAGI in the germline V gene. CDR3 size: 13 residues. Trimming took 4 bases from V and 5 from J; bases not matched to a gene: 4. The CDR3 loop reads CASSSRGPNEQYF. CDR3 nucleotides: TGTGCCAGCAGTTCCAGGGGGCCCAACGAGCAGTACTTC.

This clone was detected only once. The genes are TRBV5-5 and TRBJ1-1; no reliable D call. The CDR3 loop spans 15 amino acids. CDR1 and CDR2 (germline): SGHKS, YYEKEE (reference sequence). V was shortened by 4 bases and J by 5 bases, with 18 bases between the two germline ends. CDR3 nucleotides: TGTGCCAGCAGCCCTTTGCCCCCCTCAAGGACTGAAGCTTTCTTT. Translated: CASSPLPPSRTEAFF.

This clone was seen a handful of times. The CDR3, as DNA: TGTGCCAGTAGTAATACAGCTACATATGGCTACACCTTC. This translates into CASSNTATYGYTF. The V gene is TRBV19, the J gene TRBJ1-2; D remains unclear. V was clipped by 4 bases and J by 5 bases, with 11 bases between them. The CDR3 consists of 13 residues. The germline CDR1 and CDR2 sequences are LNHDA and SQIVND (reference sequence).

The gene calls are TRBV6-5 and TRBJ2-4; 8 positions agree with TRBD1. Trimming cost V 6 bases and J 7 bases; bases outside gene matches: 8. The CDR3 is 14 residues long. Germline-derived CDR1 and CDR2 are MNHEY and SVGAGI. The CDR3 nucleotides read TGTGCCAGCAGGACAGGGGTCGCGAGTAACATTCAGTACTTC. Translation gives CASRTGVASNIQYF.

The CDR3: CASSLGSGTFGYGYTF. CDR3 DNA sequence: TGTGCCAGCAGCTTAGGTTCGGGAACTTTCGGCTATGGCTACACCTTC. The chain joins TRBV7-2 to TRBJ1-2; D gene uncertain. Germline lookup yields CDR1 SGHTA and CDR2 FQGNSA. Trimming took off 1 base at V and 4 bases at J, with 16 bases between the two ends. The CDR3 covers 16 residues.